This entry concerns a single T cell receptor (beta chain). No antigen is known for it. V lost 1 base, J lost 8 bases, and 24 bases lay in between. Germline V lookup: CDR1 LGHNA, CDR2 YNFKEQ. There are 17 residues in the CDR3. Findings and caveats of the study: Tumor memory CD4+ T cell TCR gene usage clustered with blood and lymph node memory CD4+ cells and lymph node naive CD4+ cells.

Full-length variable regions came from constant-region reverse primers plus semi-nested Nested Universal Primer A PCR. TCRdb reanalysed the 5' RACE reads using MiXCR and keeps one entry per CDR3 protein. The profile shows tens of thousands of distinct CDR3 sequences, about 25% of them singletons. The sequence derives from a female donor with breast cancer. The rearrangement links TRBV4-2 to TRBJ2-7; the D gene could be TRBD1 or TRBD2 (6 bases each). What was sequenced was naive CD4+ T cells sorted from a lymph node. The subset is: naive CD4+ T cells, CD4+CD45RA+CD25-. CDR3 coding DNA: TGTGCCAGCAGCCAAGCCCAAAAGGGGGGACGGGGCGACAAGCAGTACTTC. Its translation: CASSQAQKGGRGDKQYF.